This T cell receptor (beta chain) was sequenced during a study of patients and donors after allogeneic stem cell transplantation. Germline CDR1 reads SGHTA; CDR2 reads FQGNSA. V lost 3 bases to trimming and J lost 10 bases, with 7 bases between them. The CDR3 spans 12 residues. In TCRdb, the RT-PCR reads were re-called with MiXCR into one record per CDR3 protein. The sample carries 100,000 to 130,000 distinct CDR3 sequences, around 33% recorded once. The receptor was derived from a human donor who was either an allogeneic HSCT recipient or a stem cell or donor lymphocyte infusion donor (not recorded which). It is not recorded whose cells these are; they may come from a transplant donor. The specimen sequenced was blood, either unsorted or a sorted T cell fraction (not recorded which). The rearrangement uses TRBV7-2 and TRBJ1-6; D is possibly TRBD1 (5 bases). The CDR3 bases are TGTGCCAGCAGCTTCCAGGGCTCACCCCTCCACTTT. It is translated as CASSFQGSPLHF.